Listed below are T cell receptor beta chains from one sample, sequenced in a study of cytomegalovirus exposure and HLA in healthy donors. TCRdb's table, derived via immunoSEQ multiplex PCR, lists solely in-frame clones and lacks some. This sample yields roughly 280,000 clones, of which around 65% are seen a single time; 2% to 2.5% belongs to the top ten. The sample comprised PBMCs. These receptors originate from a female donor in good health and CMV-seronegative. Each CDR3 is given with its conserved first and last residue. D genes are given only for firm matches. The size of a clone is reported for some rows only, either as once, few or many, or as a class for expanded clones.

D: NA; size: few; V: TRBV6-1; J: TRBJ1-1; DNA: TGTGCCAGCACAACCCGAAGAGAGACTGAAGCTTTCTTT; CDR3: CASTTRRETEAFF
D: TRBD2; size: NA; V: TRBV6-8; J: TRBJ2-2; DNA: TGTGCCAGCAGTTACGATTTTTTTAGCGGGAGAGACACCGGGGAGCTGTTTTTT; CDR3: CASSYDFFSGRDTGELFF
D: NA; size: NA; V: TRBV5-1; J: TRBJ2-7; DNA: TGCGCCAGCAGCTTGGGTGGCAGGGGTGTCGACGAGCAGTACTTC; CDR3: CASSLGGRGVDEQYF
D: TRBD2; size: once; V: TRBV9; J: TRBJ2-1; DNA: TGTGCCAGCAGCGTAGACCGCTGGACTAGCGGCCATGAGCAGTTCTTC; CDR3: CASSVDRWTSGHEQFF
D: NA; size: few; V: TRBV6-6; J: TRBJ1-1; DNA: TGTGCCAGCAGTTATCAGGATGAAGCTTTCTTT; CDR3: CASSYQDEAFF
D: TRBD1; size: NA; V: TRBV29-1; J: TRBJ1-4; DNA: TGCAGCGTAAAAACCGGGACAGGTGATCCGTTTTTT; CDR3: CSVKTGTGDPFF
D: TRBD2; size: NA; V: TRBV5-6; J: TRBJ2-2; DNA: TGTGCCAGCAGCGGCCTTACGGGACTAGCGGGAGCATACACCGGGGAGCTGTTTTTT; CDR3: CASSGLTGLAGAYTGELFF
D: TRBD2; size: NA; V: TRBV7-9; J: TRBJ2-3; DNA: TGTGCCAGCAGCGTGACTAGCGGGAGTTTGACAGATACGCAGTATTTT; CDR3: CASSVTSGSLTDTQYF
D: TRBD2; size: NA; V: TRBV6-1; J: TRBJ2-3; DNA: TGTGCCAGCAGCCCCGCGGGGGTGAGGGCAGATACGCAGTATTTT; CDR3: CASSPAGVRADTQYF
D: TRBD1; size: NA; V: TRBV29-1; J: TRBJ1-2; DNA: TGCAGCGTGGGGGGACAGGGAGGAGGCTACACCTTC; CDR3: CSVGGQGGGYTF
D: NA; size: few; V: TRBV5-1; J: TRBJ2-6; DNA: TGCGCCAGCGAGTTCTATTCTGGGGCCAACGTCCTGACTTTC; CDR3: CASEFYSGANVLTF
D: TRBD1; size: NA; V: TRBV28; J: TRBJ2-7; DNA: TGTGCCAGCAGTTTCAGGGGGCTTGGCTACGAGCAGTACTTC; CDR3: CASSFRGLGYEQYF
D: TRBD1; size: NA; V: TRBV19; J: TRBJ1-1; DNA: TGTGCCAGCTTCCGACAGGGTTTGGGCACTGAAGCTTTCTTT; CDR3: CASFRQGLGTEAFF
D: NA; size: NA; V: TRBV7-2; J: TRBJ2-3; DNA: TGTGCCAGCAGCCTTCATACAGGGGGGGTTACGCAGTATTTT; CDR3: CASSLHTGGVTQYF
D: NA; size: NA; V: TRBV30; J: TRBJ1-5; DNA: TGTGCCTGGGGAAAGGGGGAAGGTCAGCCCCAGCATTTT; CDR3: CAWGKGEGQPQHF
D: NA; size: NA; V: TRBV28; J: TRBJ2-6; DNA: TGTGCCAGCAGTTTTGACAGGCTAGCGGATATCTCTGGGGCCAACGTCCTGACTTTC; CDR3: CASSFDRLADISGANVLTF
D: TRBD1; size: NA; V: TRBV11-2; J: TRBJ1-2; DNA: TGTGCCAGCAGCTTAGGAGGGGGCTACCCCCAAGGCTACACCTTC; CDR3: CASSLGGGYPQGYTF
D: TRBD1; size: NA; V: TRBV5-6; J: TRBJ2-2; DNA: TGTGCCAGCAGCTTGGATGCGACAGGGTGGAACACCGGGGAGCTGTTTTTT; CDR3: CASSLDATGWNTGELFF
D: NA; size: few; V: TRBV30; J: TRBJ1-1; DNA: TGTGCCTGGAGTGTAAACAGGGTAGCTGCTTTCTTT; CDR3: CAWSVNRVAAFF
D: TRBD1; size: few; V: TRBV6-6; J: TRBJ2-7; DNA: TGTGCCAGCAGTTACTCAGTGGGGACAGGAGACTACGAGCAGTACTTC; CDR3: CASSYSVGTGDYEQYF
D: TRBD2; size: NA; V: TRBV9; J: TRBJ2-1; DNA: TGTGCCAGCAGCGTAGCTTCTAGCGGCAATGAGCAGTTCTTC; CDR3: CASSVASSGNEQFF
D: TRBD2; size: NA; V: TRBV5-1; J: TRBJ2-1; DNA: TGCGCCACCACCCGGACTAGCGGGAACAATGAGCAGTTCTTC; CDR3: CATTRTSGNNEQFF
D: NA; size: NA; V: TRBV4-2; J: TRBJ2-3; DNA: TGTGCCAGCAGCCAAGATTTGAGGACAGATACGCAGTATTTT; CDR3: CASSQDLRTDTQYF
D: NA; size: NA; V: TRBV29-1; J: TRBJ2-3; DNA: TGCAGCGTTGAAGGGTACTCCTTCCTCAACACAGATACGCAGTATTTT; CDR3: CSVEGYSFLNTDTQYF
D: NA; size: NA; V: TRBV2; J: TRBJ2-1; DNA: TGTGCCAGCAAGTCTACCGGAGGCACCTACAATGAGCAGTTCTTC; CDR3: CASKSTGGTYNEQFF
D: TRBD2; size: NA; V: TRBV10-2; J: TRBJ2-1; DNA: TGCGCGAGCGGGAGGGCCATAATATTCGATGAGCAGTTCTTC; CDR3: CASGRAIIFDEQFF
D: NA; size: few; V: TRBV7-3; J: TRBJ2-5; DNA: TGTGCCAGCAGCTTAAATGCCGGGACTGTCCAAGAGACCCAGTACTTC; CDR3: CASSLNAGTVQETQYF
D: TRBD2; size: few; V: TRBV4-2; J: TRBJ2-7; DNA: TGTGCCAGCAGCCAAGCCGGGAGGGGATACGAGCAGTACTTC; CDR3: CASSQAGRGYEQYF
D: NA; size: NA; V: TRBV2; J: TRBJ1-2; DNA: TGTGCCAGCAGTGAAGGGGGGGGGCCGTCCCCCTACGGCTACACCTTC; CDR3: CASSEGGGPSPYGYTF